What follows are 18 T cell receptor beta chains derived from one specimen sequenced in a study of cytomegalovirus exposure and HLA in healthy donors. The method was immunoSEQ multiplex PCR; TCRdb's version includes in-frame clones alone and lacks a portion of them. The repertoire holds under 80,000 clones, with approximately 94% as singletons. Sequenced input: PBMCs. All receptors derive from a woman aged 18 to 35 in good health and CMV-seropositive.

The chain recombines TRBV9 with TRBJ1-3; unclear D gene. Germline assignment: CDR1 SGDLS and CDR2 YYNGEE. CDR3 size: 15 residues. The V and J ends lost 0 bases and 4 bases respectively, with 11 bases between them. CDR3 loop: CASSVGEMVGNTIYF. CDR3 in DNA: TGTGCCAGCAGCGTAGGGGAGATGGTCGGAAACACCATATATTTT.

This chain uses TRBV9 with TRBJ1-3; no clear D. Germline assignment: CDR1 SGDLS and CDR2 YYNGEE. The CDR3 has 15 residues. V gave up 2 bases and J gave up 9 bases, with 18 bases separating them. Written as DNA, the CDR3 is TGTGCCAGCAGCGTGAGACTCGCCCCGTCCTCCACCATATATTTT. Protein sequence: CASSVRLAPSSTIYF.

This clone was observed a few times. CDR3: CASSHPSSGSISYEQYF. CDR3 nucleotides: TGTGCCAGCTCACACCCGAGTAGCGGGAGTATCTCCTACGAGCAGTACTTC. The chain employs TRBV18 and TRBJ2-7; TRBD2 agrees at 9 bases. Germline V CDR1 and CDR2: KGHSH, LQKENI. The CDR3 spans 17 residues. V dropped 4 bases and J dropped 0; count of bases not matched to a gene: 10. The full variable domain, rest sourced from reference TRBV18 and TRBJ2-7, is NAGVMQNPRHLVRRRGQEARLRCSPMKGHSHVYWYRQLPEEGLKFMVYLQKENIIDESGMPKERFSAEFPKEGPSILRIQQVVRGDSAAYFCASSHPSSGSISYEQYFGPGTRLTVT.

J is TRBJ2-7 and V is TRBV5-4; 7 positions agree with TRBD1. V lost 4 bases and J lost 7; bases outside the gene matches: 11. CDR1 is SGHNT and CDR2 is YYREEE in the germline V gene (reference sequence). This CDR3 is 14 amino acids long. CDR3 DNA sequence: TGTGCCAGCAGCCCCCCGGGACAGCCGTGGGAGCAGTACTTC. Its protein is CASSPPGQPWEQYF.

Only a few counts were recorded for this clone. The chain uses TRBV30 and TRBJ2-3; TRBD2 is a possible D gene (7 bases). V gave up 4 bases and J gave up 2 bases, with 16 bases separating them. CDR3 length equals 15 residues. In germline, CDR1 is GTSNPN, CDR2 SVGIG (reference sequence). CDR3 region: CAWKKSGTFTDTQYF. The CDR3 coding sequence is TGTGCCTGGAAAAAGAGCGGGACATTCACAGATACGCAGTATTTT.

This chain joins TRBV4-2 and TRBJ2-3; D ambiguous. The CDR3 has 17 amino acids. Germline-derived CDR1 and CDR2 are LGHNA and YNFKEQ. Trimming pared 1 base from V and 0 bases from J, leaving 14 bases between. The CDR3 DNA sequence: TGTGCCAGCAGCCAAGCCGCTAGACCTTCTAGCACAGATACGCAGTATTTT. Amino acids: CASSQAARPSSTDTQYF.

The count of this clone is one. The chain links TRBV9 to TRBJ1-2; TRBD1 agrees at 7 bases. The CDR3 is 16 amino acids. With 0 bases clipped from V and 7 bases from J, the junction kept 12 bases outside the gene matches. Germline CDR1 reads SGDLS; CDR2 reads YYNGEE. CDR3 bases: TGTGCCAGCAGCGTAGCTAAAACTCAGGGGGAGCGTGGCTACACCTTC. Encoded protein: CASSVAKTQGERGYTF.

J is TRBJ2-7 and V is TRBV4-1; 10 bases are a match to TRBD1. CDR3 length: 14 amino acids. CDR1 MGHRA and CDR2 YSYEKL come from the germline V gene. Unmatched junction bases numbered 4, after V lost 4 bases and J lost 4 bases. The DNA of the CDR3 is TGCGCCAGCAGCCTTCCGGGACAGGGGTACGAGCAGTACTTC. This sequence encodes CASSLPGQGYEQYF.

The rearrangement links TRBV4-1 to TRBJ1-3; D unresolved. The CDR3 extends over 15 amino acids. V lost 4 bases to trimming and J lost 0 bases, with 10 bases between them. The germline CDR1 and CDR2 sequences are MGHRA and YSYEKL. CDR3 residues: CASSPRSISGNTIYF. CDR3 coding DNA: TGCGCCAGCAGCCCTAGGTCTATCTCTGGAAACACCATATATTTT.

This chain links TRBV6-6 with TRBJ1-1, with 8 nucleotides matching TRBD1. With 2 bases clipped from V and 0 bases from J, the junction kept 5 bases outside the gene matches. The CDR3 is 16 residues long. Per germline, CDR1 MNHNY and CDR2 SVGAGI (reference sequence). CDR3 loop: CASSYMAGGMNTEAFF. The CDR3 DNA reads TGTGCCAGCAGTTACATGGCAGGGGGCATGAACACTGAAGCTTTCTTT.

This chain connects TRBV19 to TRBJ1-2, with 9 bases identical to TRBD1. Looked up from germline, CDR1 is LNHDA and CDR2 is SQIVND (reference sequence). The CDR3 spans 16 residues. Trimming at V came to 6 bases and at J to 5 bases, leaving 13 bases not matched to a gene. The CDR3 reads CASRSRGGQGYYGYTF. The CDR3 nucleotides are TGTGCCAGTAGATCAAGGGGGGGACAGGGTTATTATGGCTACACCTTC.

The chain employs TRBV7-9 and TRBJ1-6; TRBD1 aligns across 7 bases. CDR3 length: 15 residues. J lost 8 bases, V lost 5 bases, and 9 bases had no gene match. The germline gives CDR1 SEHNR, CDR2 FQNEAQ (reference sequence). CDR3 amino acids: CASSQARQGYSPLHF. CDR3 coding DNA: TGTGCCAGCAGCCAAGCGAGACAGGGATATTCACCCCTCCACTTT. The variable domain in full, with the rest retrieved from reference TRBV7-9 and TRBJ1-6, is DTGVSQNPRHKITKRGQNVTFRCDPISEHNRLYWYRQTLGQGPEFLTYFQNEAQLEKSRLLSDRFSAERPKGSFSTLEIQRTEQGDSAMYLCASSQARQGYSPLHFGNGTRLTVT.

The rearrangement joins TRBV5-4 to TRBJ1-2, with 10 bases fitting TRBD1. Trimming cost V 1 base and J 12 bases; bases outside gene matches: 9. The CDR3 runs to 14 residues. Germline lookup yields CDR1 SGHNT and CDR2 YYREEE (reference sequence). CDR3 DNA sequence: TGTGCCAGCAGCTTGAGGCGAGACAGGGGGCGGAACACCTTC. Translating it yields CASSLRRDRGRNTF.

The chain employs TRBV21-1 and TRBJ2-7; the table assigns TRBD2, which was not confirmed against the DNA. TRBV21-1 is shown as a pseudogene. The length of the CDR3 is 13 residues. Here the CDR3 DNA reads TGTGCCAGCAGCAAACCCGGCCCGGGGGAGCAGTACTTC. The encoded protein is CASSKPGPGEQYF.

This clone was recorded once. V and J are TRBV21-1 and TRBJ1-5; the table's D call, TRBD1, has no DNA check behind it. TRBV21-1 has pseudogene status. The CDR3 is 15 amino acids. The DNA for the CDR3 is TGTGCCAGCAGCAAAGGTAGGACAGGGAATGAGCCCCAGCATTTT. This sequence encodes CASSKGRTGNEPQHF.

This chain joins TRBV28 and TRBJ2-6; TRBD1 matches at 7 bases. The germline gives CDR1 MDHEN, CDR2 SYDVKM. With 7 bases clipped from V and 0 bases from J, the junction kept 6 bases outside the gene matches. This CDR3 comprises 16 residues. CDR3 coding DNA: TGTGCCAGCACCTTGGACAGGAGCTCTGGGGCCAACGTCCTGACTTTC. Its protein product is CASTLDRSSGANVLTF.

The J gene is TRBJ2-7, the V gene TRBV6-5, with D perhaps matching TRBD2 (6 bases). The CDR3 has 12 residues. Per germline, CDR1 MNHEY and CDR2 SVGAGI. V was cut by 8 bases and J by 3 bases, with 11 bases left in between. The CDR3 spells CASGGEGYEQYF. CDR3 in DNA: TGTGCCAGCGGAGGGGAAGGCTACGAGCAGTACTTC.

The chain is built from TRBV9 and TRBJ2-1; the D gene is possibly TRBD2 (6 bases). Germline V lookup: CDR1 SGDLS, CDR2 YYNGEE. The CDR3 covers 15 residues. V was trimmed by 0 bases and J by 12 bases, leaving 19 bases between them. The CDR3 spells CASSVVGGAEGGQFF. CDR3 bases: TGTGCCAGCAGCGTAGTAGGCGGGGCGGAGGGAGGGCAGTTCTTC.